Listed below are T cell receptor beta chains from one sample, sequenced in a study of OX40 agonist ivuxolimab in advanced cancers. Sequenced by immunoSEQ multiplex PCR; TCRdb stores in-frame clones only, minus some. Of 30,000 to 45,000 clones listed, around 82% are singletons. The sample here was CD4+ or CD8+ T cells sorted from blood, taken in a trial of the OX40 agonist ivuxolimab. The receptors were gathered from an adult with an advanced solid tumor such as melanoma, head and neck, liver or kidney cancer. Both conserved end residues are part of each CDR3. Fields, in order: clone size, J gene, V gene, D gene, CDR3 protein, CDR3 DNA. D genes are given only for firm matches. Clone size appears in some rows only: once, few, many, or a class for an expanded clone.

.	TRBJ1-3	TRBV4-1	.	CASTGGVFGNTIYF	TGCGCCAGTACTGGAGGGGTATTCGGAAACACCATATATTTT
.	TRBJ2-3	TRBV5-1	.	CASSTDGIHTQYF	TGCGCCAGCAGCACAGACGGGATTCATACGCAGTATTTT
.	TRBJ2-7	TRBV7-2	.	CAGSLPGGHEQYF	TGTGCCGGCAGCTTACCCGGGGGCCACGAGCAGTACTTC
.	TRBJ2-1	TRBV4-1	.	CASSQDRGGGAAPSSYNEQFF	TGCGCCAGCAGCCAAGATCGGGGCGGGGGCGCTGCTCCGAGCTCCTACAATGAGCAGTTCTTC
.	TRBJ2-3	TRBV5-6	TRBD2	CASSRRGSGGSTDTQYF	TGTGCCAGCAGCCGACGGGGCAGCGGGGGGAGCACAGATACGCAGTATTTT
few	TRBJ2-2	TRBV7-2	.	CASSASWGARTGELFF	TGTGCCAGCAGTGCCTCTTGGGGGGCGCGCACCGGGGAGCTGTTTTTT
.	TRBJ1-2	TRBV7-2	.	CASSLDGGSYGYTF	TGTGCCAGCAGCTTAGATGGGGGGAGCTATGGCTACACCTTC
.	TRBJ1-1	TRBV4-1	.	CASSQTYKNTEAFF	TGCGCCAGCAGCCAAACGTACAAGAACACTGAAGCTTTCTTT
.	TRBJ2-1	TRBV5-8	TRBD1	CASPLDRVYNEQFF	TGTGCCAGTCCCCTCGACAGGGTATACAATGAGCAGTTCTTC
.	TRBJ1-1	TRBV18	.	CASSVGENTEAFF	TGTGCCAGCTCAGTGGGGGAGAACACTGAAGCTTTCTTT
.	TRBJ2-2	TRBV18	TRBD2	CASSRTSGGNTGELFF	TGTGCCAGCTCAAGGACTAGCGGGGGGAACACCGGGGAGCTGTTTTTT
.	TRBJ1-6	TRBV7-8	.	CASSSTVPSSYNSPLHF	TGTGCCAGCAGCTCGACCGTCCCGAGCTCCTATAATTCACCCCTCCACTTT
.	TRBJ2-5	TRBV10-3	TRBD2	CAISEWGTSGETQYF	TGTGCCATCAGTGAGTGGGGGACTAGCGGGGAGACCCAGTACTTC
.	TRBJ1-2	TRBV6-5	TRBD1	CASQQSTGWNLGYTF	TGTGCCAGCCAGCAGTCGACAGGGTGGAATTTAGGCTACACCTTC
.	TRBJ1-4	TRBV5-4	.	CASSYQGTNEKLFF	TGTGCCAGCAGCTATCAGGGAACGAATGAAAAACTGTTTTTT
.	TRBJ1-2	TRBV19	TRBD1	CASTAGGTGDGYTF	TGTGCCAGTACCGCAGGGGGGACAGGGGATGGCTACACCTTC
few	TRBJ2-3	TRBV19	.	CASKSSSSTDTQYF	TGTGCCAGTAAGTCCAGTTCAAGCACAGATACGCAGTATTTT
.	TRBJ2-5	TRBV13	TRBD2	CASSMGLAGLETQYF	TGTGCCAGCAGCATGGGACTAGCGGGGTTGGAGACCCAGTACTTC
.	TRBJ1-6	TRBV27	.	CASSLTGTGSLVLHF	TGTGCCAGCAGTTTAACCGGGACGGGTTCATTGGTCCTCCACTTT
.	TRBJ1-6	TRBV12-5	.	CASGLAPGDSPLHF	TGTGCTAGTGGTTTGGCCCCAGGGGATTCACCCCTCCACTTT
once	TRBJ1-2	TRBV7-9	.	CASSSWGQSIYGYTF	TGTGCCAGCAGCTCATGGGGGCAGTCTATCTATGGCTACACCTTC
medium-sized	TRBJ1-3	TRBV9	.	CASSFRGSGNTIYF	TGTGCCAGCAGCTTTCGGGGCTCAGGAAACACCATATATTTT
.	TRBJ1-4	TRBV19	TRBD1	CASSIEGQGIGKLFF	TGTGCCAGTAGTATAGAAGGACAGGGTATCGGAAAACTGTTTTTT
medium-sized	TRBJ1-1	TRBV7-2	.	CASSQDRPAVGTEAFF	TGTGCCAGCAGCCAGGACAGACCTGCTGTGGGCACTGAAGCTTTCTTT
.	TRBJ1-5	TRBV19	.	CASMRGINQPQHF	TGTGCCAGTATGCGGGGAATAAATCAGCCCCAGCATTTT
.	TRBJ2-5	TRBV2	TRBD2	CASSRTSGVKTQYF	TGTGCCAGCAGTAGGACTAGCGGGGTAAAGACCCAGTACTTC
.	TRBJ1-3	TRBV7-2	.	CASSHGGSGNTIYF	TGTGCCAGCAGCCACGGGGGCTCTGGAAACACCATATATTTT
.	TRBJ1-5	TRBV30	.	CAWTPRADQPQHF	TGTGCCTGGACCCCCAGGGCAGATCAGCCCCAGCATTTT
once	TRBJ1-3	TRBV7-9	.	CASTKDFPKGNTIYF	TGTGCCAGCACCAAAGACTTCCCCAAGGGAAACACCATATATTTT
.	TRBJ1-2	TRBV7-2	.	CASSFRGSPYGYTF	TGTGCCAGCAGCTTTCGCGGGTCTCCCTATGGCTACACCTTC
once	TRBJ1-1	TRBV19	.	CASSPLPGNTEAFF	TGTGCCAGTAGTCCCCTCCCGGGGAACACTGAAGCTTTCTTT
.	TRBJ1-1	TRBV10-3	.	CAISSRPQGNTEAFF	TGTGCCATCAGTTCCCGTCCTCAGGGGAACACTGAAGCTTTCTTT
.	TRBJ2-5	TRBV30	.	CACTRGIQETQYF	TGTGCCTGTACCCGGGGGATTCAAGAGACCCAGTACTTC
.	TRBJ1-2	TRBV7-9	.	CASSSALQWNYGYTF	TGTGCCAGCAGCTCCGCGTTGCAGTGGAACTATGGCTACACCTTC
.	TRBJ2-7	TRBV5-4	TRBD1	CASSLVRSSDRAYEQYF	TGTGCCAGCAGCTTGGTAAGATCCAGCGACAGGGCCTACGAGCAGTACTTC
.	TRBJ1-5	TRBV6-1	.	CASTEQPYSNQPQHF	TGTGCCAGCACCGAGCAACCGTATAGCAATCAGCCCCAGCATTTT
.	TRBJ2-3	TRBV27	.	CASSLTGYTQYF	TGTGCCAGCAGCCTAACAGGGTATACGCAGTATTTT
once	TRBJ2-5	TRBV6-5	.	CASSRDSVETQYF	TGTGCCAGCAGTCGCGACTCGGTAGAGACCCAGTACTTC
.	TRBJ2-2	TRBV11-2	.	CASSLSGHLTGELFF	TGTGCCAGCAGCTTGTCGGGACACCTCACCGGGGAGCTGTTTTTT
.	TRBJ2-5	TRBV9	TRBD2	CASSELAGASTGETQYF	TGTGCCAGCAGCGAGCTAGCGGGGGCCTCCACAGGGGAGACCCAGTACTTC
.	TRBJ2-2	TRBV7-6	TRBD2	CASSLGLADNTGELFF	TGTGCCAGCAGCTTGGGACTAGCCGACAACACCGGGGAGCTGTTTTTT
.	TRBJ2-2	TRBV5-1	.	CASSSAMNTGELFF	TGCGCCAGCAGCTCGGCCATGAACACCGGGGAGCTGTTTTTT
.	TRBJ1-1	TRBV7-8	.	CASSLVIGNMNTEAFF	TGTGCCAGCAGCTTAGTAATCGGAAACATGAACACTGAAGCTTTCTTT
.	TRBJ1-5	TRBV7-2	TRBD1	CASSPQGGNQPQHF	TGTGCCAGCAGCCCCCAGGGGGGCAATCAGCCCCAGCATTTT
few	TRBJ2-3	TRBV4-3	TRBD2	CASSLEGLAGSTDTQYF	TGCGCCAGCAGCCTAGAGGGACTAGCGGGAAGCACAGATACGCAGTATTTT
once	TRBJ2-3	TRBV7-2	.	CASSLGGASDTQYF	TGTGCCAGCAGCTTAGGGGGGGCATCAGATACGCAGTATTTT
.	TRBJ2-2	TRBV2	.	CASSKFSGIAGELFF	TGTGCCAGCAGTAAATTTTCGGGGATCGCCGGGGAGCTGTTTTTT
once	TRBJ2-1	TRBV11-3	.	CASSLSSYQGLGEQFF	TGTGCCAGCAGCTTAAGTTCTTACCAGGGTTTAGGAGAGCAGTTCTTC
.	TRBJ1-5	TRBV4-3	.	CASSQDWGGDNQPQHF	TGCGCCAGCAGCCAAGACTGGGGAGGGGACAATCAGCCCCAGCATTTT
.	TRBJ2-4	TRBV7-2	TRBD1	CASSLGTGDIQYF	TGTGCCAGCAGCTTAGGGACAGGGGACATTCAGTACTTC
.	TRBJ2-1	TRBV19	TRBD2	CASSILLAGWNNEQFF	TGTGCCAGTAGTATCCTACTAGCGGGGTGGAACAATGAGCAGTTCTTC
.	TRBJ2-3	TRBV5-1	.	CASSLGGTTDTQYF	TGCGCCAGCAGCTTGGGGGGGACCACAGATACGCAGTATTTT
.	TRBJ2-5	TRBV5-1	TRBD1	CASSFTGGQETQYF	TGCGCCAGCAGCTTCACAGGGGGCCAAGAGACCCAGTACTTC
few	TRBJ1-5	TRBV19	.	CASSGTEWHFNQPQHF	TGTGCCAGTAGTGGGACGGAGTGGCACTTCAATCAGCCCCAGCATTTT
.	TRBJ1-6	TRBV6-1	TRBD1	CASSDVGQLGTGGSPLHF	TGTGCCAGCAGTGACGTCGGGCAGCTCGGGACAGGAGGTTCACCCCTCCACTTT
.	TRBJ1-5	TRBV19	.	CASSWGWDQPQHF	TGTGCCAGTAGTTGGGGGTGGGATCAGCCCCAGCATTTT
once	TRBJ2-1	TRBV7-2	.	CASSLGGGAYNEQFF	TGTGCCAGCAGCTTAGGCGGCGGGGCGTACAATGAGCAGTTCTTC